The 10 T cell receptor beta chains presented below share a single source sample, sequenced in a study of shared clonotypes between healthy human individuals. Some clones are missing from TCRdb's copy, which holds only in-frame ones; the method was immunoSEQ multiplex PCR. The data contain about 2 million clones, approximately 94% of them singletons. Naive CD8 cells, CD45RO-negative and positively selected for CCR7, excluded terminally differentiated effector memory CD45RA+ cells. The sequenced material came from naive CD8+ T cells sorted from blood. The receptors derive from a young man in good health.

This clone has a single count. The chain employs TRBV5-6 and TRBJ1-4; perhaps TRBD1 as D (5 bases). With 1 base removed from V and 5 bases from J, the gap between germline ends came to 15 bases. Germline V CDR1 and CDR2: SGHDT, YYEEEE. The CDR3 is 16 residues long. The CDR3 loop is CASSLRWGVENEKLFF. The CDR3, as DNA: TGTGCCAGCAGCTTGAGGTGGGGCGTAGAAAATGAAAAACTGTTTTTT.

This chain links TRBV7-2 with TRBJ2-1; D remains unclear. CDR3 length equals 14 residues. V gave up 2 bases and J gave up 7 bases, with 12 bases separating them. Per the germline V gene, CDR1 is SGHTA and CDR2 is FQGNSA. CDR3 nucleotide sequence: TGTGCCAGCAGCTTAAGTACGATGGGTAATGAGCAGTTCTTC. It encodes CASSLSTMGNEQFF.

This clone was recorded only once. V and J are TRBV4-1 and TRBJ2-3; 9 nucleotides agree with TRBD2. The V and J ends lost 8 bases and 6 bases, in that order; junction bases with no gene match: 9. Per the germline V gene, CDR1 is MGHRA and CDR2 is YSYEKL. The CDR3 sequence is 14 residues long. Written as DNA, the CDR3 is TGCGCCAGCTCAGCGGGGGGTGAAGGGGATACGCAGTATTTT. Translation: CASSAGGEGDTQYF.

Worth noting for this clone: This sample also contains other DNA sequences that code for the same CDR3. The rearrangement links TRBV6-5 to TRBJ2-3; either TRBD1 or TRBD2 may fit D (5 bases each). Trimming stripped 0 bases from V and 6 bases from J, with 7 bases between. CDR1 and CDR2 (germline): MNHEY, SVGAGI. This CDR3 has 13 amino acids. This chain's CDR3 is CASSYSEGDTQYF. The CDR3 bases are TGTGCCAGCAGTTACTCAGAGGGGGATACGCAGTATTTT.

This chain links TRBV6-5 with TRBJ2-3; no clear D. V lost 6 bases to trimming and J lost 0 bases, with 7 bases between them. CDR1 and CDR2 (germline): MNHEY, SVGAGI. This CDR3 is 13 amino acids long. The CDR3 coding sequence is TGTGCCAGCAGGACCCCGAGCACAGATACGCAGTATTTT. Its translation is CASRTPSTDTQYF.

This sequence joins TRBV27 and TRBJ2-1; the D gene could be TRBD1 or TRBD2 (5 bases each). The CDR3 is made up of 16 amino acids. CDR1 and CDR2 (germline): MNHEY, SMNVEV (reference sequence). Trimming took 2 bases from V and 5 from J, leaving 16 bases between them. CDR3 DNA: TGTGCCAGCAGTTTAAGGCGTGGGACCCCTGACAATGAGCAGTTCTTC. This sequence encodes CASSLRRGTPDNEQFF.

The CDR3 region has the DNA TGCGCCAGCAGCTGGCTGTCGGGCAATGAGCAGTTCTTC. It yields the protein CASSWLSGNEQFF. The chain joins TRBV4-1 to TRBJ2-1, with D uncertain. V gave up 5 bases and J gave up 6 bases, with 11 bases separating them. The V gene's germline CDR1 is MGHRA and CDR2 YSYEKL. The CDR3 length is 13 residues.

The V and J genes are TRBV5-1 and TRBJ2-1, with 11 positions matching TRBD1. Germline V lookup: CDR1 SGHRS, CDR2 YFSETQ. This CDR3 is 16 amino acids long. J was trimmed by 3 bases and V by 1 base; bases with no gene match: 3. The CDR3 bases are TGCGCCAGCAGCTTGACGGGACAGGGGGACTACAATGAGCAGTTCTTC. It translates to CASSLTGQGDYNEQFF.

This chain connects TRBV7-9 to TRBJ2-5, with TRBD1 as a possible D gene (6 bases). The CDR3 consists of 13 residues. Deletions cut 4 bases from V and 3 bases from J, with 9 bases between. Per germline, CDR1 SEHNR and CDR2 FQNEAQ (reference sequence). This chain's CDR3 is CASSSWTEETQYF. CDR3 bases: TGTGCCAGCAGCTCCTGGACAGAAGAGACCCAGTACTTC.

In the case of this clone: This sample also contains other DNA sequences that code for the same CDR3. The chain is built from TRBV5-6 and TRBJ2-2, with D uncertain. The V gene's germline CDR1 is SGHDT and CDR2 YYEEEE. There are 12 residues in the CDR3. Between the trimmed V and J ends, which lost 2 bases and 6 bases, there was a span of 5 bases. CDR3 DNA sequence: TGTGCCAGCAGCTTACTCCCCGGGGAGCTGTTTTTT. Protein product: CASSLLPGELFF.